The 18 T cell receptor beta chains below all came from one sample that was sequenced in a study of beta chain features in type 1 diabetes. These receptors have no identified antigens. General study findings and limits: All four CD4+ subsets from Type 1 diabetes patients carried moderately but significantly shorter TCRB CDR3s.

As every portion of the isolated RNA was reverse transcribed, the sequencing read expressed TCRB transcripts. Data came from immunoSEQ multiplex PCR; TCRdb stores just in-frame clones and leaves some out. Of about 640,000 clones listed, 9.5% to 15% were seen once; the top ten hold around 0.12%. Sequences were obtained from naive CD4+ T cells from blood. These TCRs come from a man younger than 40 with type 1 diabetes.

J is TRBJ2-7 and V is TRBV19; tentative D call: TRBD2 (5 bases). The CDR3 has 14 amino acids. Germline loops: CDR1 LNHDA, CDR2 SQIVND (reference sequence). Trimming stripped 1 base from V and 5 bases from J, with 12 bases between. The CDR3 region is CASSIGSGSDEQYF. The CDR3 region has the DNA TGTGCCAGTAGTATAGGGTCGGGAAGTGACGAGCAGTACTTC.

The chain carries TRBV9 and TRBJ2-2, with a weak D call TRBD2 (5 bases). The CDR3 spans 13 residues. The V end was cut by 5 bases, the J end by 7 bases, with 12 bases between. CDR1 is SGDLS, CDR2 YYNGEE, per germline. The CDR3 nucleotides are TGTGCCAGCAGTCGGGGAGTTGACGGGGAGCTGTTTTTT. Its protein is CASSRGVDGELFF.

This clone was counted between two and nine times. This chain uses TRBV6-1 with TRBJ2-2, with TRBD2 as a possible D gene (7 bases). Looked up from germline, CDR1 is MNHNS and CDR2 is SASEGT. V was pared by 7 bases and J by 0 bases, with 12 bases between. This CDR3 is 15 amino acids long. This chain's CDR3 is CASTREGANTGELFF. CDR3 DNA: TGTGCCAGCACCAGGGAGGGGGCGAACACCGGGGAGCTGTTTTTT.

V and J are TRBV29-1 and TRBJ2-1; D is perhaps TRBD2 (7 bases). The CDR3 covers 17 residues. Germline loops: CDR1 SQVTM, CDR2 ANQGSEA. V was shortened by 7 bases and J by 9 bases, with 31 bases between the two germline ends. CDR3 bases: TGCAGCGGTCGCGTGTGGGGGGGGGCCACGGACGATTCTGAGCAGTTCTTC. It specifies CSGRVWGGATDDSEQFF.

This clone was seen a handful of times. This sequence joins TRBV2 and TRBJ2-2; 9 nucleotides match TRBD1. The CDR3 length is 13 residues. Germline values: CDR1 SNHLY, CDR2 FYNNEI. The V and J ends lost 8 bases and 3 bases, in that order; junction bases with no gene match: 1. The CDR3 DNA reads TGTGCCAGCCGGGACAGGGACACCGGGGAGCTGTTTTTT. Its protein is CASRDRDTGELFF.

The CDR3 region is CASSEALARDEQFF. DNA of the CDR3: TGTGCCAGCAGTGAAGCGCTCGCCAGGGATGAGCAGTTCTTC. This sequence joins TRBV2 and TRBJ2-1; D may be TRBD1 (5 bases). This CDR3 is built from 14 residues. CDR1 and CDR2 (germline): SNHLY, FYNNEI. The V gene lost 0 bases and the J gene lost 8 bases, with 11 bases spanning the gap.

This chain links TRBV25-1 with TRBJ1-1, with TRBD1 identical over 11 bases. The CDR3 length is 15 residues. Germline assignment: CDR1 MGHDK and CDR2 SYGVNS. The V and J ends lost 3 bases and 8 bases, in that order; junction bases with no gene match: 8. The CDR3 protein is CASSEDRGRHEEAFF. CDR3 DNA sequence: TGTGCCAGCAGTGAGGACAGGGGGCGGCACGAAGAAGCTTTCTTT.

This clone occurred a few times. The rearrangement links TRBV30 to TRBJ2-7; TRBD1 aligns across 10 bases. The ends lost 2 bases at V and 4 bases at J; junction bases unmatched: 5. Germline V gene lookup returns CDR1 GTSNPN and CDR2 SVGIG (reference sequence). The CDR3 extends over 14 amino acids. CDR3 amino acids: CAWSTGQGTYEQYF. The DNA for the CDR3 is TGTGCCTGGAGTACGGGACAGGGGACGTACGAGCAGTACTTC.

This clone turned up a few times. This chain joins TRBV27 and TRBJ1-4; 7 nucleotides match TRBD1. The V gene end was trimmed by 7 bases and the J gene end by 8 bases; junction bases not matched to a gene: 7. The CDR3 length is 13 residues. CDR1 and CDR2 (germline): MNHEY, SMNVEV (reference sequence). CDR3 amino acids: CASTTTGYEKLFF. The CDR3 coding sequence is TGTGCCAGCACCACGACAGGGTACGAAAAACTGTTTTTT.

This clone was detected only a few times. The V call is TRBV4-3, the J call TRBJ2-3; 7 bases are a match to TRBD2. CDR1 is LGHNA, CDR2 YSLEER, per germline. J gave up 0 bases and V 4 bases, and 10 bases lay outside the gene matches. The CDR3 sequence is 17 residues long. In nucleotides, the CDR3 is TGCGCCAGCAGCCTGCGGGGCGGGGGATTTAGCACAGATACGCAGTATTTT. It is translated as CASSLRGGGFSTDTQYF.

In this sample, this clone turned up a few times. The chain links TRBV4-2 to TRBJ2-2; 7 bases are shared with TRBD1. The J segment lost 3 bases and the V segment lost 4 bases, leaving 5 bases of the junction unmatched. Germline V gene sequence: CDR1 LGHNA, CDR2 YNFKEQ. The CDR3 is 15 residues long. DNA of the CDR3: TGTGCCAGCAGCCGACGGGACAGTGACACCGGGGAGCTGTTTTTT. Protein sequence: CASSRRDSDTGELFF.

The CDR3 here is CASSVVGQGTDTQYF. The CDR3 coding sequence is TGTGCCAGCAGCGTAGTTGGACAGGGCACAGATACGCAGTATTTT. The chain uses TRBV9 and TRBJ2-3; 7 nucleotides match TRBD1. The CDR3 extends over 15 amino acids. Germline V lookup: CDR1 SGDLS, CDR2 YYNGEE. V lost 0 bases to trimming and J lost 1 base; unmatched junction nucleotides: 2.

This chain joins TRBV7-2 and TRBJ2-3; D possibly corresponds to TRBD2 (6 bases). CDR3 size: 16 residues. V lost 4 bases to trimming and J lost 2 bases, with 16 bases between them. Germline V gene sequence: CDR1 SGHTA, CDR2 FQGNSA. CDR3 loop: CASSSRRGGNTDTQYF. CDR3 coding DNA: TGTGCCAGCAGCTCCAGGCGGGGTGGTAACACAGATACGCAGTATTTT.

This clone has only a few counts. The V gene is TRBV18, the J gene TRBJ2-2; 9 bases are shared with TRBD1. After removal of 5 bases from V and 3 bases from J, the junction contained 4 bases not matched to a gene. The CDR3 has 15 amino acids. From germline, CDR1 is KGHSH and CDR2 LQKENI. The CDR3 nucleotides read TGTGCCAGCTCAAGACAGGGGGACGACACCGGGGAGCTGTTTTTT. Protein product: CASSRQGDDTGELFF.

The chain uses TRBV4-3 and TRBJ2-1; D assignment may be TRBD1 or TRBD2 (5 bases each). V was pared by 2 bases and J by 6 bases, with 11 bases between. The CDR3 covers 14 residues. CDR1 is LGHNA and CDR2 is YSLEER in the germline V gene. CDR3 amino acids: CASSQTGTSNEQFF. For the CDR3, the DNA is TGCGCCAGCAGCCAAACCGGGACGTCCAATGAGCAGTTCTTC.

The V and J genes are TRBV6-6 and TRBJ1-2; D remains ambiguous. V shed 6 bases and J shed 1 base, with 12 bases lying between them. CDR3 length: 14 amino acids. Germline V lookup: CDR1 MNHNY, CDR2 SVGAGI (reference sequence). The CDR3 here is CASSHTTVNYGYTF. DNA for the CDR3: TGTGCCAGCAGCCACACAACGGTTAACTATGGCTACACCTTC.

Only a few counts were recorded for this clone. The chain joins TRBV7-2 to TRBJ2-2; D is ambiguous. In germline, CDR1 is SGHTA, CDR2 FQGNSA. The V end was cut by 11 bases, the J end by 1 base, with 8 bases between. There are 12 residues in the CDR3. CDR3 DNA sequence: TGTGCCGGTAGAGTGAACACCGGGGAGCTGTTTTTT. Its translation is CAGRVNTGELFF.

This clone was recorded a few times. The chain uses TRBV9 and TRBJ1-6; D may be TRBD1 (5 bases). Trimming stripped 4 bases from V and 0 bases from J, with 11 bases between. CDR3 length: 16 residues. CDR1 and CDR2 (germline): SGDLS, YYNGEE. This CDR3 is CASSPSDSSYNSPLHF. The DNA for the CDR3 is TGTGCCAGCAGCCCGAGCGACAGCTCCTATAATTCACCCCTCCACTTT.